The T cell receptor (beta chain) described here comes from a study of blood T cell repertoires in COVID-19. V was clipped by 3 bases and J by 4 bases, with 15 bases between them. CDR3 size: 16 residues. Germline loops: CDR1 ENHRY, CDR2 SYGVKD. Sequencing used immunoSEQ multiplex PCR; TCRdb keeps in-frame clones, though not all of them. The sample holds approximately 260,000 clones, approximately 89% seen once. V gene TRBV10-3 combines with J gene TRBJ2-2, with a tentative D call TRBD1 (6 bases). The sequenced material came from PBMCs or T cells enriched from blood (not recorded which). The sequence was obtained from a woman between 40 and 50 years old with acute COVID-19. The CDR3 region has the DNA TGTGCCATCAGTGAATCGGCCGGGACAATCACCGGGGAGCTGTTTTTT. Translating gives CAISESAGTITGELFF.